Below are 26 T cell receptor beta chains sequenced from a single sample in a study of radiotherapy plus CTLA-4 blockade in lung cancer (dated by TCRdb to 2016 to 2019). Preparation of the library involved the immunoSEQ multiplex PCR assay. TCRdb provides this immuneACCESS table in a form limited to in-frame rearrangements. Some clones are lacking; in checked studies, under half of them reflect an unresolved V gene, and why the rest are absent is not known. This sample lists some 46,000 clones; approximately 78% were detected once. Roughly 3.3% of the sample is taken by the ten largest. The specimen comprised peripheral blood, sampled from a patient treated with radiotherapy plus ipilimumab. Source of these receptors: a human donor with non-small cell lung cancer who had stable disease on radiotherapy plus ipilimumab.

The rearrangement links TRBV4-2 to TRBJ2-5; TRBD2 matches at 9 bases. Germline V gene lookup returns CDR1 LGHNA and CDR2 YNFKEQ. J gave up 4 bases and V 1 base, and 4 bases lay outside the gene matches. This CDR3 region has 15 residues. The CDR3 bases are TGTGCCAGCAGCCAAGTGCTAGCGGGAAGAGAGACCCAGTACTTC. As protein: CASSQVLAGRETQYF.

The V gene is TRBV6-1, the J gene TRBJ2-7; D perhaps matches TRBD2 (7 bases). CDR1 MNHNS and CDR2 SASEGT come from the germline V gene. This CDR3 has 17 residues. The ends were cut back, 1 base at V and 3 bases at J, with 19 bases in the middle. The CDR3 loop is CASSEVEGGFRFYEQYF. CDR3 nucleotide sequence: TGTGCCAGCAGTGAAGTCGAGGGGGGGTTTAGGTTCTACGAGCAGTACTTC.

The chain is built from TRBV18 and TRBJ2-7, with D perhaps TRBD2 (6 bases). The ends were cut back, 2 bases at V and 5 bases at J, with 16 bases in the middle. The V gene's germline CDR1 is KGHSH and CDR2 LQKENI. The CDR3 extends over 15 amino acids. The CDR3 here is CASSPTPEGTNEQYF. DNA of the CDR3: TGTGCCAGCTCACCAACCCCGGAGGGAACTAACGAGCAGTACTTC.

V gene TRBV6-5 combines with J gene TRBJ2-1; 10 positions match TRBD1. This CDR3 spans 15 amino acids. Trimming cost V 1 base and J 10 bases; bases outside gene matches: 7. CDR1 and CDR2 (germline): MNHEY, SVGAGI. The CDR3 region is CASSYFGTGVTEQFF. The CDR3 nucleotides are TGTGCCAGCAGTTACTTCGGGACAGGGGTGACGGAGCAGTTCTTC.

The chain links TRBV27 to TRBJ2-5, with 11 bases aligning to TRBD2. Germline V gene lookup returns CDR1 MNHEY and CDR2 SMNVEV (reference sequence). After removal of 5 bases from V and 5 bases from J, the junction contained 4 bases not matched to a gene. CDR3 size: 14 residues. The CDR3 DNA reads TGTGCCAGCAGTCCCGGGACTAGCGGTGAGACCCAGTACTTC. As protein: CASSPGTSGETQYF.

This clone was found a few times. V and J are TRBV18 and TRBJ2-3; D perhaps matches TRBD1 (6 bases). Looked up from germline, CDR1 is KGHSH and CDR2 is LQKENI. This CDR3 is built from 15 residues. The ends were cut back, 3 bases at V and 1 base at J, with 11 bases in the middle. The CDR3, as DNA: TGTGCCAGCTCACCGGGACAATGGGGCACAGATACGCAGTATTTT. It is translated as CASSPGQWGTDTQYF. The whole variable domain, remainder taken from reference TRBV18 and TRBJ2-3, is NAGVMQNPRHLVRRRGQEARLRCSPMKGHSHVYWYRQLPEEGLKFMVYLQKENIIDESGMPKERFSAEFPKEGPSILRIQQVVRGDSAAYFCASSPGQWGTDTQYFGPGTRLTVL.

The rearrangement joins TRBV19 to TRBJ2-2; 7 positions agree with TRBD1. The CDR3 consists of 14 residues. Per the germline V gene, CDR1 is LNHDA and CDR2 is SQIVND (reference sequence). Germline trimming cut 10 bases from V and 3 bases from J; bases unmatched to any gene: 8. This chain's CDR3 is CATEQTGHTGELFF. The CDR3, as DNA: TGTGCCACCGAACAGACAGGGCACACCGGGGAGCTGTTTTTT.

The CDR3 region is CASSGGDRAEQYF. CDR3 coding DNA: TGTGCCAGCAGCGGCGGGGACAGGGCTGAGCAGTACTTC. V gene TRBV9 combines with J gene TRBJ2-7; 9 bases are shared with TRBD1. V lost 3 bases to trimming and J lost 7 bases; unmatched junction nucleotides: 5. Germline CDR1 is SGDLS and CDR2 is YYNGEE. This CDR3 is 13 amino acids long.

This clone was observed once. V is TRBV29-1 and J is TRBJ2-5, with 7 bases matching TRBD2. V shed 6 bases and J 4 bases; nucleotides not matched to a gene: 29. The CDR3 length is 20 residues. The V gene's germline CDR1 is SQVTM and CDR2 ANQGSEA. CDR3 in amino acids: CSVAGSGTEGYDYIGETQYF. CDR3 nucleotide sequence: TGCAGCGTGGCCGGGAGCGGGACGGAGGGATATGATTATATAGGAGAGACCCAGTACTTC.

The rearrangement links TRBV19 to TRBJ2-7; a possible D gene is TRBD1 (6 bases). The CDR3 consists of 13 residues. Germline V gene sequence: CDR1 LNHDA, CDR2 SQIVND (reference sequence). Trimming left V 1 base short and J 6 bases short, with 10 bases between. The CDR3 region is CASSIVARGEQYF. The CDR3 DNA follows: TGTGCCAGTAGTATAGTCGCCAGGGGCGAGCAGTACTTC.

The sample holds a few counts of this clone. The V call is TRBV7-9, the J call TRBJ1-1; a weak D match, TRBD1 (5 bases). CDR1 and CDR2 (germline): SEHNR, FQNEAQ (reference sequence). V lost 11 bases and J 10 bases, leaving 11 bases between the germline ends. The CDR3 spans 9 residues. CDR3 DNA: TGTGCCGCGGGGGAGGGAGCTTTCTTT. The encoded protein is CAAGEGAFF.

The V and J genes are TRBV7-2 and TRBJ2-7; 8 bases match TRBD2. Germline V lookup: CDR1 SGHTA, CDR2 FQGNSA. The ends lost 10 bases at V and 3 bases at J; junction bases unmatched: 2. This CDR3 region has 11 residues. The DNA of the CDR3 is TGTGCCACGGGGGGGGGCTACGAGCAGTACTTC. It is translated as CATGGGYEQYF.

This CDR3 reads CASRIGGSLNEQFF. The DNA for the CDR3 is TGTGCCAGCAGAATAGGCGGAAGTTTAAATGAGCAGTTCTTC. The rearrangement links TRBV11-2 to TRBJ2-1; D remains unclear. CDR1 is SGHAT, CDR2 FQNNGV, per germline. Trimming pared 6 bases from V and 7 bases from J, leaving 16 bases between. This CDR3 has 14 amino acids.

CDR3 nucleotide sequence: TGTGCCAGCAGCGCGGACAGGGGCTCCTACGAGCAGTACTTC. Residues: CASSADRGSYEQYF. The chain couples TRBV9 to TRBJ2-7, with 9 nucleotides matching TRBD1. J was trimmed by 0 bases and V by 3 bases; bases with no gene match: 1. Germline V CDR1 and CDR2: SGDLS, YYNGEE. There are 14 residues in the CDR3.

The chain carries TRBV5-4 and TRBJ2-1; TRBD2 aligns across 13 bases. Germline CDR1 and CDR2: SGHNT and YYREEE (reference sequence). The CDR3 totals 15 residues. V lost 3 bases and J lost 6; bases outside the gene matches: 3. CDR3 protein: CASSSGLAGINEQFF. CDR3 nucleotides: TGTGCCAGCAGCTCGGGACTAGCGGGGATCAATGAGCAGTTCTTC.

The chain couples TRBV9 to TRBJ2-1; 8 nucleotides line up with TRBD2. The germline V gene encodes CDR1 SGDLS and CDR2 YYNGEE. The CDR3 runs to 16 residues. With 2 bases clipped from V and 3 bases from J, the junction kept 7 bases outside the gene matches. CDR3 nucleotides: TGTGCCAGCAGCGTTAACGGGAGGGCCGACTACAATGAGCAGTTCTTC. It encodes CASSVNGRADYNEQFF.

The V call is TRBV30, the J call TRBJ2-2; 8 bases align to TRBD2. This CDR3 has 14 amino acids. Germline CDR1 GTSNPN, CDR2 SVGIG (reference sequence). With V trimmed by 7 bases and J by 2 bases, 6 bases remained unmatched. DNA of the CDR3: TGTGCCTTTCTCAGCGGGGGTAACACCGGGGAGCTGTTTTTT. Its translation: CAFLSGGNTGELFF.

The V call is TRBV5-1, the J call TRBJ2-2; possibly TRBD2 for D (7 bases). V lost 3 bases and J 5 bases, leaving 11 bases between the germline ends. This CDR3 has 14 residues. Germline V gives CDR1 SGHRS, CDR2 YFSETQ. The CDR3 coding sequence is TGCGCCAGCAGCTGGACAGCGGGAACCGGGGAGCTGTTTTTT. Encoded protein: CASSWTAGTGELFF.

The chain joins TRBV19 to TRBJ2-1, with TRBD2 identical over 12 bases. CDR1 is LNHDA, CDR2 SQIVND, per germline (reference sequence). With V trimmed by 4 bases and J by 2 bases, 3 bases remained unmatched. The CDR3 contains 16 residues. The CDR3 reads CASSTSGRAAYNEQFF. CDR3 in DNA: TGTGCCAGTAGTACTAGCGGGAGGGCCGCCTACAATGAGCAGTTCTTC.

This clone appeared a few times. The genes are TRBV19 and TRBJ1-1; 10 positions match TRBD1. V lost 7 bases and J lost 4; bases outside the gene matches: 3. The V gene's germline CDR1 is LNHDA and CDR2 SQIVND (reference sequence). This CDR3 spans 13 amino acids. In DNA, the CDR3 is TGTGCCAGTAAACGGACAGGGGGCACTGAAGCTTTCTTT. Its translation: CASKRTGGTEAFF.

This clone was counted only a few times. The V call is TRBV6-1, the J call TRBJ1-3; a possible D gene is TRBD1 (6 bases). Trimming took off 7 bases at V and 0 bases at J, with 10 bases between the two ends. CDR1 and CDR2 from the germline V gene are MNHNS and SASEGT. CDR3 length equals 14 residues. CDR3 residues: CASKGVHSGNTIYF. The CDR3 DNA reads TGTGCCAGCAAGGGGGTACACTCTGGAAACACCATATATTTT.

The chain recombines TRBV5-5 with TRBJ1-5, with 7 nucleotides matching TRBD1. V lost 2 bases and J lost 8; bases outside the gene matches: 4. The CDR3 covers 13 residues. Germline assignment: CDR1 SGHKS and CDR2 YYEKEE (reference sequence). CDR3: CASSFDRDEPQHF. The DNA of the CDR3 is TGTGCCAGCAGCTTCGACAGGGACGAGCCCCAGCATTTT. The variable domain in full, completed from reference TRBV5-5 and TRBJ1-5, reads DAGVTQSPTHLIKTRGQQVTLRCSPISGHKSVSWYQQVLGQGPQFIFQYYEKEERGRGNFPDRFSARQFPNYSSELNVNALLLGDSALYLCASSFDRDEPQHFGDGTRLSIL.

The chain is built from TRBV6-1 and TRBJ2-3; 12 positions match TRBD2. This CDR3 has 17 residues. Losses at the gene ends were 3 bases for V and 0 bases for J; bases not matched to a gene: 4. CDR1 is MNHNS, CDR2 SASEGT, per germline. The CDR3 nucleotides read TGTGCCAGCAGTGACCGGACTAGCGGGGCTAGCACAGATACGCAGTATTTT. Translation gives CASSDRTSGASTDTQYF.

The chain links TRBV28 to TRBJ1-2, with TRBD1 matching over 9 bases. The germline V gene has CDR1 MDHEN and CDR2 SYDVKM. V dropped 4 bases and J dropped 5; count of bases not matched to a gene: 8. The CDR3 consists of 15 residues. DNA of the CDR3: TGTGCCAGCAGTTCGCCTGGGACAGGGATGTATGGCTACACCTTC. This translates into CASSSPGTGMYGYTF.

The V gene is TRBV18, the J gene TRBJ2-3, with 10 bases identical to TRBD2. CDR3 length: 16 residues. The V gene end was trimmed by 4 bases and the J gene end by 2 bases; junction bases not matched to a gene: 6. Germline V gene sequence: CDR1 KGHSH, CDR2 LQKENI. The CDR3 protein is CASSLSLAGDTDTQYF. For the CDR3, the DNA is TGTGCCAGCTCACTTTCCCTAGCGGGAGACACAGATACGCAGTATTTT.

The chain employs TRBV27 and TRBJ2-5, with 12 bases matching TRBD1. Germline loops: CDR1 MNHEY, CDR2 SMNVEV (reference sequence). This CDR3 is built from 15 residues. J gave up 4 bases and V 4 bases, and 4 bases lay outside the gene matches. CDR3: CASSSGTGGVETQYF. The CDR3 nucleotides read TGTGCCAGCAGTTCGGGGACAGGGGGCGTAGAGACCCAGTACTTC.